Listed here are 21 T cell receptor beta chains from one sample, sequenced in a study of blood T cell repertoires in COVID-19. Assay: immunoSEQ multiplex PCR; the TCRdb copy retains only in-frame clones and omits some. The sample shows some 220,000 clones, more than 70% of them seen only once. The sample was peripheral blood. These receptors all stem from a human donor in a cohort sampled during active COVID-19.

The CDR3 nucleotides read TGTGCCAGCAGCAAAGTGTGGGACAGGGGGCTTACAGATACGCAGTATTTT. Translated, it gives CASSKVWDRGLTDTQYF. The V and J genes are TRBV21-1 and TRBJ2-3; the table names TRBD1, a call not compared with the DNA. TRBV21-1 is deemed a pseudogene. The CDR3 covers 17 residues.

The chain has TRBV30 and TRBJ2-2; D is possibly TRBD2 (6 bases). The CDR3 length is 12 residues. Trimming pared 3 bases from V and 6 bases from J, leaving 8 bases between. In germline, CDR1 is GTSNPN, CDR2 SVGIG (reference sequence). CDR3: CAWRRGAGELFF. In DNA form, the CDR3 reads TGTGCCTGGAGGCGGGGAGCCGGGGAGCTGTTTTTT.

V usage is TRBV6-5 and J usage is TRBJ1-1; D gene ambiguous. V lost 1 base, J lost 8 bases, and 8 bases lay in between. CDR3 length: 12 amino acids. Germline V gene lookup returns CDR1 MNHEY and CDR2 SVGAGI. For the CDR3, the DNA is TGTGCCAGCAGTTACTTCGGAGGGGAAGCTTTCTTT. Its translation is CASSYFGGEAFF.

The rearrangement joins TRBV6-6 to TRBJ1-4; a weak D match, TRBD1 (6 bases). Trimming removed 6 bases from V and 3 bases from J, with 14 bases in between. The CDR3 extends over 15 amino acids. Germline CDR1 is MNHNY and CDR2 is SVGAGI (reference sequence). The CDR3 spells CASRPSRGSNEKLFF. The CDR3 DNA sequence: TGTGCCAGCAGACCTTCCAGGGGCTCTAATGAAAAACTGTTTTTT.

The rearrangement links TRBV6-2 or TRBV6-3 to TRBJ1-2; TRBD1 agrees at 12 bases. The V segment lost 6 bases and the J segment 8 bases; nucleotides outside the gene matches: 13. This CDR3 spans 16 amino acids. The germline V gene has CDR1 MNHEY and CDR2 SVGEGT. DNA of the CDR3: TGTGCCAGCAGCAAATCTCCGGGACAGGGGGCGATCGGCTACACCTTC. It yields the protein CASSKSPGQGAIGYTF.

The V call is TRBV23-1, the J call TRBJ2-2, with 8 bases that match TRBD1. TRBV23-1 is classed as an ORF, of uncertain function. V shed 1 base and J 4 bases; nucleotides not matched to a gene: 5. The CDR3 runs to 16 residues. The CDR3, as DNA: TGCGCCAGCAGTCAATTGACAGGGGCCTTCACCGGGGAGCTGTTTTTT. It codes for CASSQLTGAFTGELFF.

The chain links TRBV11-2 to TRBJ2-7, with 7 nucleotides matching TRBD1. This CDR3 is built from 15 residues. V shed 3 bases and J 2 bases; nucleotides not matched to a gene: 7. The germline CDR1 and CDR2 sequences are SGHAT and FQNNGV. The CDR3 here is CASSFAQGFTYEQYF. CDR3 nucleotide sequence: TGTGCCAGCAGCTTCGCACAGGGGTTTACCTACGAGCAGTACTTC.

The CDR3 sequence is CASSLQTGGRNTGELFF. CDR3 DNA sequence: TGTGCCAGCAGTTTACAAACAGGGGGCCGGAACACCGGGGAGCTGTTTTTT. The chain joins TRBV27 to TRBJ2-2, with 9 bases matching TRBD1. V was clipped by 2 bases and J by 1 base; unmatched bases: 5. The germline V gene encodes CDR1 MNHEY and CDR2 SMNVEV (reference sequence). The CDR3 sequence is 17 residues long.

The chain uses TRBV4-2 and TRBJ2-7; D not certain. Germline CDR1 and CDR2: LGHNA and YNFKEQ. V dropped 1 base and J dropped 5 bases, with 18 bases sitting between them. The CDR3 consists of 16 residues. CDR3 nucleotide sequence: TGTGCCAGCAGCCAAGTCGACTCCCGGATCCCCCACGAGCAGTACTTC. Translated, it gives CASSQVDSRIPHEQYF.

The chain joins TRBV9 to TRBJ2-1, with 8 bases matching TRBD2. CDR3 length equals 14 residues. Germline-derived CDR1 and CDR2 are SGDLS and YYNGEE. Unmatched junction bases numbered 4, after V lost 6 bases and J lost 2 bases. The DNA of the CDR3 is TGTGCCAGCAATGGGCGGGGGGCCTACAATGAGCAGTTCTTC. The encoded protein is CASNGRGAYNEQFF.

The genes are TRBV28 and TRBJ2-7; maybe TRBD1 (6 bases). V lost 6 bases to trimming and J lost 0 bases, with 12 bases between them. This CDR3 comprises 14 residues. CDR1 and CDR2 (germline): MDHEN, SYDVKM. The CDR3 DNA follows: TGTGCCAGCAGACCGGGACACATCTCCTACGAGCAGTACTTC. Its protein product is CASRPGHISYEQYF.

The J gene is TRBJ2-7, the V gene TRBV19; TRBD1 aligns across 8 bases. This CDR3 has 13 amino acids. Germline CDR1 is LNHDA and CDR2 is SQIVND (reference sequence). The V gene end was trimmed by 5 bases and the J gene end by 6 bases; junction bases not matched to a gene: 6. CDR3 protein: CASSQPGTGEQYF. The CDR3 nucleotides are TGTGCCAGTAGTCAACCCGGGACAGGCGAGCAGTACTTC.

The chain couples TRBV28 to TRBJ2-1; a possible D gene is TRBD1 (5 bases). The ends were cut back, 7 bases at V and 6 bases at J, with 13 bases in the middle. Germline loops: CDR1 MDHEN, CDR2 SYDVKM. The CDR3 totals 13 residues. The CDR3 here is CASTRVQGNEQFF. The DNA for the CDR3 is TGTGCCAGCACCCGGGTGCAGGGCAATGAGCAGTTCTTC.

The V gene is TRBV9, the J gene TRBJ2-2; 8 nucleotides agree with TRBD1. The CDR3 has 13 residues. CDR1 and CDR2 (germline): SGDLS, YYNGEE. V gave up 8 bases and J gave up 8 bases; unmatched junction bases: 8. CDR3 residues: CASDRGSVGELFF. Here the CDR3 DNA reads TGTGCCAGTGACAGGGGCTCTGTGGGGGAGCTGTTTTTT. The full variable domain, rest sourced from reference TRBV9 and TRBJ2-2, is DSGVTQTPKHLITATGQRVTLRCSPRSGDLSVYWYQQSLDQGLQFLIQYYNGEERAKGNILERFSAQQFPDLHSELNLSSLELGDSALYFCASDRGSVGELFFGEGSRLTVL.

In its sample, this clone was seen many times. This chain connects TRBV7-9 to TRBJ2-1; TRBD2 matches at 9 bases. Trimming at V came to 5 bases and at J to 11 bases, leaving 10 bases not matched to a gene. Germline-derived CDR1 and CDR2 are SEHNR and FQNEAQ (reference sequence). This CDR3 is built from 14 residues. The CDR3 is CASSPGLAGNKQFF. CDR3 nucleotides: TGTGCCAGCAGCCCGGGACTAGCTGGGAATAAGCAGTTCTTC. The full variable domain, with the rest looked up from reference TRBV7-9 and TRBJ2-1, is DTGVSQNPRHKITKRGQNVTFRCDPISEHNRLYWYRQTLGQGPEFLTYFQNEAQLEKSRLLSDRFSAERPKGSFSTLEIQRTEQGDSAMYLCASSPGLAGNKQFFGPGTRLTVL.

The gene calls are TRBV18 and TRBJ1-1; 7 positions agree with TRBD1. V was pared by 4 bases and J by 3 bases, with 8 bases of the junction left unmatched. The CDR3 is 15 amino acids. CDR1 KGHSH and CDR2 LQKENI come from the germline V gene. The DNA of the CDR3 is TGTGCCAGCTCACGAAGGAAACAGGGGCACACTGAAGCTTTCTTT. As protein: CASSRRKQGHTEAFF.

The J gene is TRBJ1-2, the V gene TRBV13; TRBD1 aligns across 7 bases. CDR3 length equals 12 residues. Germline lookup yields CDR1 PRHDT and CDR2 FYEKMQ (reference sequence). V was clipped by 4 bases and J by 14 bases; unmatched bases: 10. The CDR3 DNA reads TGTGCCAGCAGCTCCTGGAAGACAGGGTTGACCTTC. The encoded protein is CASSSWKTGLTF.

This clone was recorded once. This chain links TRBV9 with TRBJ1-3, with 7 nucleotides matching TRBD1. Germline CDR1 SGDLS, CDR2 YYNGEE. CDR3 length equals 15 residues. V lost 0 bases, J lost 4 bases, and 4 bases stayed unmatched. In DNA, the CDR3 is TGTGCCAGCAGCGTAGAACAGGGGACAGGAAACACCATATATTTT. This gives the protein CASSVEQGTGNTIYF. The complete variable domain, with remaining parts taken from reference TRBV9 and TRBJ1-3, reads DSGVTQTPKHLITATGQRVTLRCSPRSGDLSVYWYQQSLDQGLQFLIQYYNGEERAKGNILERFSAQQFPDLHSELNLSSLELGDSALYFCASSVEQGTGNTIYFGEGSWLTVV.

The chain couples TRBV2 to TRBJ1-4; possible D gene TRBD1, 6 bases. The V gene lost 4 bases and the J gene lost 0 bases, with 12 bases spanning the gap. Germline values: CDR1 SNHLY, CDR2 FYNNEI. The CDR3 covers 16 residues. The chain's CDR3 is CASSVGGRATNEKLFF. For the CDR3, the DNA is TGTGCCAGCAGTGTAGGGGGTAGGGCAACTAATGAAAAACTGTTTTTT. Based on the CDR3 plus reference TRBV2 and TRBJ1-4, the full variable domain is EPEVTQTPSHQVTQMGQEVILRCVPISNHLYFYWYRQILGQKVEFLVSFYNNEISEKSEIFDDQFSVERPDGSNFTLKIRSTKLEDSAMYFCASSVGGRATNEKLFFGSGTQLSVL.

This chain joins TRBV3-1 (or the pseudogene TRBV3-2) and TRBJ1-1, with D unclear. This CDR3 comprises 14 residues. Trimming left V 1 base short and J 4 bases short, with 10 bases between. Germline V CDR1 and CDR2: LGHDT, YNNKEL (reference sequence). This chain's CDR3 is CASSQGSGSTEAFF. CDR3 in DNA: TGTGCCAGCAGCCAAGGGTCGGGGAGCACTGAAGCTTTCTTT.

This clone was seen a few times. The chain uses TRBV4-1 and TRBJ2-7, with 11 bases identical to TRBD2. Trimming took 5 bases from V and 0 from J; bases not matched to a gene: 9. The CDR3 covers 17 residues. The germline gives CDR1 MGHRA, CDR2 YSYEKL. The CDR3 sequence: CASSEGVGTSGSYEQYF. The CDR3, as DNA: TGCGCCAGCAGCGAAGGTGTGGGGACTAGCGGCTCCTACGAGCAGTACTTC.